This entry features one T cell receptor beta chain sequence. These data originate in a study of CD8 T cells in Susac syndrome. CDR3 size: 13 residues. Germline values: CDR1 SNHLY, CDR2 FYNNEI. V lost 7 bases and J lost 8, with 15 bases in between. About 0.5 to 1 ug RNA was reverse transcribed with random hexamers. TCRdb redid the calling of the immunoSEQ multiplex PCR reads with MiXCR, one entry per CDR3 protein. This repertoire shows 160,000 or so distinct CDR3 sequences, around 96% found once; its top ten account for 0.16%. TCR beta sequences were obtained from blood CD8+ and CD4+ T cells. The source of this sequence is a human donor with Susac syndrome. V is TRBV2 and J is TRBJ1-5; possibly TRBD1 for D (5 bases). The specimen was CD4+ T cells from PBMCs. Here the CDR3 DNA reads TGTGCCAGCAACATCCGAAGCAGGGAGCCCCAGCATTTT. Translation: CASNIRSREPQHF. The variable domain in full, with the rest retrieved from reference TRBV2 and TRBJ1-5, is EPEVTQTPSHQVTQMGQEVILRCVPISNHLYFYWYRQILGQKVEFLVSFYNNEISEKSEIFDDQFSVERPDGSNFTLKIRSTKLEDSAMYFCASNIRSREPQHFGDGTRLSIL.